This T cell receptor (beta chain) was profiled in a study of blood T cell repertoires in COVID-19. Across the study: PBMCs, B-cell-depleted T cells, or T cells provided the cDNA or gDNA that made up the material.

Seattle's enrolled individuals joined amid active infection and were then monitored longitudinally. Per germline, CDR1 LNHDA and CDR2 SQIVND (reference sequence). The CDR3 contains 14 residues. Trimming took 1 base from V and 9 from J, leaving 10 bases between them. TCRdb's copy holds only in-frame clones and misses some; the assay was immunoSEQ multiplex PCR. The profile covers over 150,000 clones, with 70% to 90% appearing a single time and roughly 0.57% taken by the ten largest. Sequenced input: peripheral blood. The clonotype was recovered from a man in his sixties with COVID-19, enrolled during active disease. This rearrangement joins TRBV19 to TRBJ1-6; the D is unclear. CDR3 sequence (DNA): TGTGCCAGTAGTATAGGCGGGCAGTCTTCACCCCTCCACTTT. Its translation is CASSIGGQSSPLHF.